These 16 T cell receptor beta chains were all obtained from the same sample, sequenced in a study of blood T cells in healthy people across ages. For the second PCR, which ran for about 7 to 11 cycles, a sample-barcoded 5' primer and a J-beta primer mix were used. From the 5' RACE reads, TCRdb called clonotypes with MiXCR, one entry per CDR3 protein. The data show over 600,000 distinct CDR3 sequences, roughly three fifths seen once. Sequencing was carried out using blood. The source of these receptors is a man in his forties in good health.

The rearrangement joins TRBV27 to TRBJ2-5, with D hard to call. The ends were cut back, 6 bases at V and 5 bases at J, with 1 base in the middle. This CDR3 is built from 9 residues. Germline values: CDR1 MNHEY, CDR2 SMNVEV (reference sequence). CDR3 in amino acids: CASRETQYF. The CDR3 bases are TGTGCCAGCAGGGAGACCCAGTACTTC.

In its sample, this clonotype was seen a few times. The chain has TRBV27 and TRBJ2-6; D not resolved. This CDR3 region has 16 residues. Trimming left V 1 base short and J 0 bases short, with 7 bases between. Per the germline V gene, CDR1 is MNHEY and CDR2 is SMNVEV (reference sequence). CDR3: CASSLFGASGANVLTF. CDR3 nucleotide sequence: TGTGCCAGCAGTTTATTCGGTGCCTCTGGGGCCAACGTCCTGACTTTC.

Only one count was recorded for this clonotype. The junction departs from germline at one end; a sequencing error may be responsible. The chain links TRBV19 to TRBJ2-1, with TRBD2 matching over 11 bases. This CDR3 spans 19 amino acids. Germline assignment: CDR1 LNHDA and CDR2 SQIVND (reference sequence). The CDR3 loop is CASSKGLAAPSSIYNKQFF. Here the CDR3 DNA reads TGTGCCAGTAGTAAGGGACTAGCGGCCCCAAGCTCCATCTACAATAAGCAGTTCTTC.

This clonotype was picked up a small number of times. The rearrangement uses TRBV7-2 and TRBJ2-5, with D hard to call. Trimming took 1 base from V and 5 from J, leaving 11 bases between them. This CDR3 has 14 residues. Germline loops: CDR1 SGHTA, CDR2 FQGNSA. The CDR3 is CASSLVGRGETQYF. The CDR3 coding sequence is TGTGCCAGCAGCTTAGTGGGTCGTGGGGAGACCCAGTACTTC. Together with reference TRBV7-2 and TRBJ2-5, the CDR3 gives the full variable domain: GAGVSQSPSNKVTEKGKDVELRCDPISGHTALYWYRQSLGQGLEFLIYFQGNSAPDKSGLPSDRFSAERTGGSVSTLTIQRTQQEDSAVYLCASSLVGRGETQYFGPGTRLLVL.

CDR3: CSALDPLAGGLDTQYF. The CDR3 nucleotides are TGCAGTGCCTTAGACCCTCTAGCGGGGGGGTTAGATACGCAGTATTTT. The genes are TRBV20-1 and TRBJ2-3, with TRBD2 matching 12 bases. In germline, CDR1 is DFQATT, CDR2 SNEGSKA (reference sequence). The CDR3 covers 16 residues. V trimming: 6 bases; J trimming: 5 bases; junction bases outside the gene matches: 12.

The rearrangement uses TRBV29-1 and TRBJ1-1; a possible D gene is TRBD1 (6 bases). Trimming shortened V by 6 bases and J by 2 bases, and 22 bases separated the two germline ends. This CDR3 spans 16 amino acids. Germline lookup yields CDR1 SQVTM and CDR2 ANQGSEA. The CDR3 DNA reads TGCAGCGTCCATGGCAGGAACACAGGGAGAAACACTGAAGCTTTCTTT. Translating it yields CSVHGRNTGRNTEAFF.

This clonotype was counted between two and nine times. The chain uses TRBV12-3 or TRBV12-4 and TRBJ1-2, with D tentatively TRBD1 (6 bases). Trimming removed 5 bases from V and 6 bases from J, with 19 bases in between. This CDR3 has 15 amino acids. The CDR3 DNA sequence: TGTGCCAGCAGTCCGGGACAACCTTCTACGGATGGCTACACCTTC. It yields the protein CASSPGQPSTDGYTF.

This clonotype turned up a few times. The chain recombines TRBV5-6 with TRBJ1-4; D perhaps matches TRBD1 (5 bases). The CDR3 consists of 14 residues. Germline CDR1 is SGHDT and CDR2 is YYEEEE. V dropped 2 bases and J dropped 10 bases, with 15 bases sitting between them. The CDR3 here is CASSFVQGAGKLFF. CDR3 sequence (DNA): TGTGCCAGCAGCTTTGTGCAGGGTGCGGGAAAACTGTTTTTT.

This clonotype was observed a few times. The CDR3 coding sequence is TGCAGTCCTAAAGGGAGCAATCAGCCCCAGCATTTT. Its protein is CSPKGSNQPQHF. The chain is built from TRBV20-1 and TRBJ1-5, with D uncertain. Germline CDR1 reads DFQATT; CDR2 reads SNEGSKA (reference sequence). The CDR3 consists of 12 residues. V was cut by 8 bases and J by 1 base, with 9 bases left in between.

This sequence joins TRBV29-1 and TRBJ2-2, with D possibly being TRBD1 (6 bases). This CDR3 has 15 amino acids. The germline V and J ends were trimmed by 4 bases and 2 bases, with 14 bases remaining between them. The germline V gene has CDR1 SQVTM and CDR2 ANQGSEA. The CDR3 bases are TGCAGCGTTGGACAGGTGGTCTCCAACACCGGGGAGCTGTTTTTT. This encodes CSVGQVVSNTGELFF.

The V gene is TRBV15, the J gene TRBJ2-1; D not resolved. There are 16 residues in the CDR3. Trimming took off 1 base at V and 0 bases at J, with 10 bases between the two ends. Per the germline V gene, CDR1 is LNHNV and CDR2 is YYDKDF (reference sequence). CDR3 in DNA: TGTGCCACCAGCAGAGGCTCAGCTAGCTCCTACAATGAGCAGTTCTTC. The encoded protein is CATSRGSASSYNEQFF.

This chain links TRBV27 with TRBJ1-2, with D tentatively TRBD1 (5 bases). Germline lookup yields CDR1 MNHEY and CDR2 SMNVEV (reference sequence). CDR3 length: 12 residues. Deletions cut 8 bases from V and 8 bases from J, with 15 bases between. The chain's CDR3 is CASYDRGEGYTF. CDR3 sequence (DNA): TGTGCCAGCTATGACAGAGGGGAAGGCTACACCTTC.

In its sample, this clonotype was seen a few times. This chain links TRBV12-3 or TRBV12-4 with TRBJ2-3, with D possibly TRBD2 on 6 matching bases. The CDR3 consists of 14 residues. Trimming shortened V by 1 base and J by 7 bases, and 12 bases separated the two germline ends. The CDR3 region is CASSLGGAGYTQYF. In DNA, the CDR3 is TGTGCCAGCAGTTTAGGCGGGGCTGGGTATACGCAGTATTTT.

V gene TRBV7-2 combines with J gene TRBJ2-7, with TRBD2 identical over 12 bases. CDR3 length: 18 residues. Germline V gene sequence: CDR1 SGHTA, CDR2 FQGNSA. Trimming cost V 1 base and J 0 bases; bases outside gene matches: 7. CDR3 sequence (DNA): TGTGCCAGCAGCTTAGATGGACTAGCGGGATTTCACTCCTACGAGCAGTACTTC. This encodes CASSLDGLAGFHSYEQYF. The entire variable domain, with the rest obtained from reference TRBV7-2 and TRBJ2-7, is as follows: GAGVSQSPSNKVTEKGKDVELRCDPISGHTALYWYRQSLGQGLEFLIYFQGNSAPDKSGLPSDRFSAERTGGSVSTLTIQRTQQEDSAVYLCASSLDGLAGFHSYEQYFGPGTRLTVT.

The chain couples TRBV7-9 to TRBJ2-7; 7 bases match TRBD2. This CDR3 has 14 amino acids. From germline, CDR1 is SEHNR and CDR2 FQNEAQ (reference sequence). V trimming: 1 base; J trimming: 0 bases; junction bases outside the gene matches: 0. CDR3 DNA sequence: TGTGCCAGCAGCTTAGGGGACTACTCCTACGAGCAGTACTTC. Its protein product is CASSLGDYSYEQYF.

This chain uses TRBV9 with TRBJ2-1; perhaps TRBD2 as D (6 bases). The V end lost 0 bases, the J end lost 0 bases, and 16 bases lay between the germline ends. This CDR3 contains 18 residues. The germline gives CDR1 SGDLS, CDR2 YYNGEE. For the CDR3, the DNA is TGTGCCAGCAGCGTAGGGATTGGCGGGGCCGTCTCCTACAATGAGCAGTTCTTC. The encoded protein is CASSVGIGGAVSYNEQFF.